A selection of T cell receptor beta chains follows, all from one sample in a study of cytomegalovirus exposure and HLA in healthy donors. TCRdb's copy holds only in-frame clones and misses some; the assay was immunoSEQ multiplex PCR. The sample lists approximately 120,000 clones; roughly nine tenths were seen once. Sequencing input: PBMCs. These receptors were collected from a woman under 30 in good health and CMV-seronegative. Each CDR3 is given with its conserved first and last residue. The D gene is left open where the match is weak. Rows may omit the clone size; those that give it use once, few, many or a size class.

clone_size | j_call | v_call | d_call | cdr3_aa | cdr3_nt
NA | TRBJ1-2 | TRBV7-8 | NA | CASSSSRFKGEANYGYTF | TGTGCCAGCAGCTCTAGTAGGTTTAAAGGCGAAGCTAACTATGGCTACACCTTC
once | TRBJ1-1 | TRBV27 | NA | CASSSSEAFF | TGTGCCAGCAGTTCATCTGAAGCTTTCTTT
NA | TRBJ1-1 | TRBV28 | NA | CTSFRGGKNTEAFF | TGTACTTCTTTCCGGGGGGGTAAGAACACTGAAGCTTTCTTT
NA | TRBJ2-7 | TRBV28 | NA | CASSLSGVLYEQYF | TGTGCCAGCAGTTTGTCGGGGGTGCTCTACGAGCAGTACTTC
NA | TRBJ2-1 | TRBV2 | NA | CASSDLPVEQFF | TGTGCCAGCAGTGATCTCCCGGTTGAGCAGTTCTTC
NA | TRBJ2-7 | TRBV27 | NA | CASSGTSSSYEQYF | TGTGCCAGCAGCGGGACTTCCAGCTCCTACGAGCAGTACTTC
NA | TRBJ1-5 | TRBV6-1 | TRBD1 | CASSDGTGMPQHF | TGTGCCAGCAGTGATGGGACAGGGATGCCCCAGCATTTT
NA | TRBJ1-1 | TRBV2 | NA | CASSTGRLGAFF | TGTGCCAGCAGTACAGGCAGGCTGGGGGCTTTCTTT
NA | TRBJ1-1 | TRBV6-1 | NA | CASSVPRDSTEAFF | TGTGCCAGCAGTGTCCCCCGAGACAGCACTGAAGCTTTCTTT
NA | TRBJ1-2 | TRBV6-5 | TRBD1 | CASSYAGQGGGYTF | TGTGCCAGCAGTTACGCGGGACAGGGTGGTGGCTACACCTTC
NA | TRBJ2-5 | TRBV9 | TRBD2 | CASSPRSGGTSGNPRETQYF | TGTGCCAGCAGCCCAAGGTCTGGGGGGACTAGCGGCAACCCAAGGGAGACCCAGTACTTC
NA | TRBJ2-2 | TRBV28 | NA | CASSPPGVEYTGELFF | TGTGCCAGCAGTCCACCAGGGGTGGAGTACACCGGGGAGCTGTTTTTT
NA | TRBJ1-2 | TRBV9 | NA | CASSAGHHGYTF | TGTGCCAGCAGCGCGGGACACCATGGCTACACCTTC
NA | TRBJ1-6 | TRBV9 | TRBD1 | CASSANWDSNSPLHF | TGTGCCAGCAGCGCCAACTGGGACAGTAATTCACCCCTCCACTTT
NA | TRBJ2-3 | TRBV6-5 | NA | CASSYGGRPSTDTQYF | TGTGCCAGCAGTTACGGGGGGAGACCTAGCACAGATACGCAGTATTTT
NA | TRBJ2-1 | TRBV2 | TRBD1 | CASSPQGSSYNEQFF | TGTGCCAGCAGCCCACAGGGGAGCTCCTACAATGAGCAGTTCTTC
NA | TRBJ2-7 | TRBV28 | NA | CASSLGNPYEQYF | TGTGCCAGCAGTTTAGGCAATCCCTACGAGCAGTACTTC
NA | TRBJ1-5 | TRBV6-5 | NA | CASGGTSNQPQHF | TGTGCCAGCGGCGGAACTAGCAATCAGCCCCAGCATTTT
NA | TRBJ2-1 | TRBV6-4 | TRBD2 | CASSGGDSHEQFF | TGTGCCAGCAGCGGGGGGGATTCGCATGAGCAGTTCTTC
NA | TRBJ2-5 | TRBV5-6 | TRBD2 | CASSSQVGSGGGYETQYF | TGTGCCAGCAGCTCCCAGGTCGGGAGCGGGGGGGGATATGAGACCCAGTACTTC
NA | TRBJ2-1 | TRBV15 | NA | CATVDRGSYNEQFF | TGTGCCACCGTTGATAGGGGCTCCTACAATGAGCAGTTCTTC
NA | TRBJ1-2 | TRBV5-6 | TRBD1 | CASSLAGQGDGYTF | TGTGCCAGCAGCTTGGCGGGACAGGGTGATGGCTACACCTTC
few | TRBJ2-2 | TRBV7-6 | NA | CASSLPTGELFF | TGTGCCAGCAGCCTTCCCACCGGGGAGCTGTTTTTT
NA | TRBJ2-3 | TRBV7-2 | TRBD1 | CASSLPVHDRGTDTQYF | TGTGCCAGCAGCTTACCCGTGCATGACAGGGGCACAGATACGCAGTATTTT
NA | TRBJ2-3 | TRBV28 | NA | CASRVTDQDTQYF | TGTGCCAGCAGAGTGACAGATCAAGATACGCAGTATTTT
NA | TRBJ1-5 | TRBV6-5 | NA | CASSYEEAHQPQHF | TGTGCCAGCAGTTACGAGGAGGCGCATCAGCCCCAGCATTTT
NA | TRBJ1-1 | TRBV7-9 | NA | CASSGGNRVRAWNTEAFF | TGTGCCAGCAGCGGAGGAAACAGGGTGCGGGCCTGGAACACTGAAGCTTTCTTT
NA | TRBJ1-2 | TRBV13 | NA | CASSPWPGDYGYTF | TGTGCCAGCAGCCCTTGGCCGGGGGACTATGGCTACACCTTC
NA | TRBJ1-4 | TRBV28 | NA | CASMGDEKLFF | TGTGCCAGCATGGGAGATGAAAAACTGTTTTTT
NA | TRBJ1-4 | TRBV28 | TRBD1 | CASSSTGTGNEKLFF | TGTGCCAGCAGTTCCACCGGGACAGGGAATGAAAAACTGTTTTTT
NA | TRBJ2-7 | TRBV7-6 | TRBD1 | CASSPLGAGGVFGLYEQYF | TGTGCCAGCAGCCCTCTCGGGGCAGGGGGCGTATTTGGTCTCTACGAGCAGTACTTC
NA | TRBJ2-2 | TRBV4-1 | TRBD2 | CASSQEREGRWTGELFF | TGCGCCAGCAGCCAAGAGAGGGAGGGAAGGTGGACCGGGGAGCTGTTTTTT
NA | TRBJ1-5 | TRBV6-1 | NA | CASSRLDPSNQPQHF | TGTGCCAGCAGCAGACTAGACCCTAGCAATCAGCCCCAGCATTTT
NA | TRBJ1-1 | TRBV7-6 | TRBD1 | CASSSDNRGKAFF | TGTGCCAGCAGCTCCGATAACAGGGGTAAAGCTTTCTTT
NA | TRBJ2-5 | TRBV6-1 | TRBD2 | CASSEGWGGRLDLGETQYF | TGTGCCAGCAGTGAAGGGTGGGGAGGGCGACTAGATCTGGGGGAGACCCAGTACTTC
NA | TRBJ2-7 | TRBV5-5 | TRBD1 | CASSSPGQGYEQYF | TGTGCCAGCAGCTCACCGGGACAGGGTTACGAGCAGTACTTC
NA | TRBJ2-1 | TRBV6-5 | NA | CASSYAGSSYNEQFF | TGTGCCAGCAGTTACGCGGGGAGCTCCTACAATGAGCAGTTCTTC
NA | TRBJ2-5 | TRBV5-8 | TRBD2 | CASSLGLAGDGVETQYF | TGTGCCAGCAGCTTGGGACTAGCGGGAGACGGTGTAGAGACCCAGTACTTC
NA | TRBJ2-7 | TRBV4-3 | NA | CASSQEREPSYEQYF | TGCGCCAGCAGCCAAGAGAGGGAACCGTCCTACGAGCAGTACTTC
NA | TRBJ1-1 | TRBV30 | NA | CAWSELSEAFF | TGTGCCTGGAGCGAACTATCTGAAGCTTTCTTT
NA | TRBJ2-5 | TRBV19 | TRBD1 | CASSRGTAQETQYF | TGTGCCAGTAGTAGGGGGACAGCACAAGAGACCCAGTACTTC
NA | TRBJ2-1 | TRBV19 | TRBD2 | CASSIVFSGSHNEQFF | TGTGCCAGTAGTATAGTTTTCAGCGGGAGCCACAATGAGCAGTTCTTC
NA | TRBJ2-2 | TRBV2 | TRBD1 | CASSEAGRDRGIVAGELFF | TGTGCCAGCAGTGAAGCCGGGCGGGACAGGGGAATAGTGGCCGGGGAGCTGTTTTTT
few | TRBJ2-1 | TRBV7-9 | NA | CASSSRGGNEQFF | TGTGCCAGCAGCTCCCGCGGAGGGAATGAGCAGTTCTTC
NA | TRBJ1-1 | TRBV14 | NA | CASSQTQGTEAFF | TGTGCCAGCAGCCAAACTCAGGGCACTGAAGCTTTCTTT